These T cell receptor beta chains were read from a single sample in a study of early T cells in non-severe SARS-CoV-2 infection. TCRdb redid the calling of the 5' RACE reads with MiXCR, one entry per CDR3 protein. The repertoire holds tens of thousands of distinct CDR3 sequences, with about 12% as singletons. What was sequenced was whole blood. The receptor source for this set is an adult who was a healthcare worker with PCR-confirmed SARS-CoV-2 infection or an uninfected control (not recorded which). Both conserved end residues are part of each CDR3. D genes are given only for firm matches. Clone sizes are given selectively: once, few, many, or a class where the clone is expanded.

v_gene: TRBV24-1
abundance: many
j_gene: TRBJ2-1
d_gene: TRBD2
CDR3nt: TGTGCCACCAGCCCAACAGGGTACGGGACTAGCGGGGGGAATGAGCAGTTCTTC
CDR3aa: CATSPTGYGTSGGNEQFF

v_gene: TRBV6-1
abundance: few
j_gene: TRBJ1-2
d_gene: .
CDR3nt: TGTGCCAGCAGTGAAGCTAGCACCACCTATGGCTACACCTTC
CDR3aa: CASSEASTTYGYTF

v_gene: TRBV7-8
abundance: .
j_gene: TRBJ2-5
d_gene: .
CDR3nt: TGTGCCAGCAGCACGGGGGTCCAAGAGACCCAGTACTTC
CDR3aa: CASSTGVQETQYF

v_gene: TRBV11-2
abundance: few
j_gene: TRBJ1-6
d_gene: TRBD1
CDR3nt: TGTGCCAGCAGCACCGACTTACCCGGGACAGGGCGATCACCCCTCCACTTT
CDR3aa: CASSTDLPGTGRSPLHF

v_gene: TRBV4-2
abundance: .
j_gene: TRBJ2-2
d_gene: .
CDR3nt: TGTGCCAGCAGCCCCCTAGAGGACTCAGCGAACACCGGGGAGCTGTTTTTT
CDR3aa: CASSPLEDSANTGELFF

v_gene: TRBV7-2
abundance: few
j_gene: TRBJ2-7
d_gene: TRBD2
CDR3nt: TGTGCCAGCAGCTCCGGGACTAGCGGGTACGAGCAGTACTTC
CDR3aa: CASSSGTSGYEQYF

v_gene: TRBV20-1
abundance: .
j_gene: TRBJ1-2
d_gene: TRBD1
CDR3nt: TGCAGTGCTGGGGGACAGGGGGACTATGGCTACACCTTC
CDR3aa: CSAGGQGDYGYTF

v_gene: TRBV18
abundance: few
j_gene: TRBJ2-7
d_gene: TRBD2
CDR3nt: TGTGCCAGCTCCCGGGGGGTAGGTGTCCACGAGCAGTACTTC
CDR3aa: CASSRGVGVHEQYF

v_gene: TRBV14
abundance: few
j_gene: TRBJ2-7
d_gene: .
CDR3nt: TGTGCCAGCAGCCGCGTAGGGCGGGGACCGGACTACGAGCAGTACTTC
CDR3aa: CASSRVGRGPDYEQYF

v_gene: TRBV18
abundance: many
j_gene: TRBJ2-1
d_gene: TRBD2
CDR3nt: TGTGCCAGCTCACCAGGACTAGCCTCCTACAATGAGCAGTTCTTC
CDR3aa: CASSPGLASYNEQFF

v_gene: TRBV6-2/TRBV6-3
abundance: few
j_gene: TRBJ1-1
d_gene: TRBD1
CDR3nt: TGTGCCAGCAGTTACTCGGACAGGGGAAGGGGAAACACTGAAGCTTTCTTT
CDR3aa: CASSYSDRGRGNTEAFF

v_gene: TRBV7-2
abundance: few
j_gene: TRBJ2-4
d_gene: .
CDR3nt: TGTGCCAGCAGCACCCCCGGGGGCTTTGCCAAAAACATTCAGTACTTC
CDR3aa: CASSTPGGFAKNIQYF

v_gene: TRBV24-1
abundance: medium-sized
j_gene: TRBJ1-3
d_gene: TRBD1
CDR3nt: TGTGCCACCAGTGATTTGAATAGGGACAGCCCTGGAAACACCATATATTTT
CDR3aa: CATSDLNRDSPGNTIYF

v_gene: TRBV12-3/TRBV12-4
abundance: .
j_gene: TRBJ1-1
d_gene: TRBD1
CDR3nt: TGTGCCAGCAGTCTTTCGTACAGGGGGCAAACTGAAGCTTTCTTT
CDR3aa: CASSLSYRGQTEAFF

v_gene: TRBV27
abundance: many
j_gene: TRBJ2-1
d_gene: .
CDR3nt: TGTGCCAGCCGCGGGCTCAATGAGCAGTTCTTC
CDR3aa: CASRGLNEQFF

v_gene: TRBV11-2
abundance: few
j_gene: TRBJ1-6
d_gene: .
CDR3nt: TGTGCCAGCAGCTTAGTTACAGGACCCTCACTTTCACCCCTCCACTTT
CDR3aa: CASSLVTGPSLSPLHF

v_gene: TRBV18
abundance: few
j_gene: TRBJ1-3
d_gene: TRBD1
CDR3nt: TGTGCCAGCTCACCACGGTTGCAGGGGGTGGCCTCTGGAAACACCATATATTTT
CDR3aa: CASSPRLQGVASGNTIYF

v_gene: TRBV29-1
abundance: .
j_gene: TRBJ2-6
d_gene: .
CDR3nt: TGCAGCGTTCGGGATTTGATCTCTGGGGCCAACGTCCTGACTTTC
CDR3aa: CSVRDLISGANVLTF

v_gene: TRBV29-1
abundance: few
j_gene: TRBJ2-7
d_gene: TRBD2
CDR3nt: TGCAGCGCAGCTAGCGGGATCGTCTCCTACGAGCAGTACTTC
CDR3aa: CSAASGIVSYEQYF

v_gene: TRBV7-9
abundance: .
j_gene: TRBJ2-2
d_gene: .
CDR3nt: TGTGCCAGCAGCCCACCTACTTGGGAGTTCGCCGGGGAGCTGTTTTTT
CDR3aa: CASSPPTWEFAGELFF

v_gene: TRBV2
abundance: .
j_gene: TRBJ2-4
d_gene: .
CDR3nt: TGTGCCAGCAGTGATACTATTCAGTACTTC
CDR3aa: CASSDTIQYF

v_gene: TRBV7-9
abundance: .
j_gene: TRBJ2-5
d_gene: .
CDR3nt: TGTGCCAGCGCCTGGCGGGGCAGAGAAGAGACCCAGTACTTC
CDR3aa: CASAWRGREETQYF

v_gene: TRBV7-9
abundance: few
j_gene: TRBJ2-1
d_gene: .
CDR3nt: TGTGCCAGCAGCTTTCCGGGACTCAATAACAATGAGCAGTTCTTC
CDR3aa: CASSFPGLNNNEQFF

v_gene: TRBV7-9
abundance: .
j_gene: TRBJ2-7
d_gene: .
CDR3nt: TGTGCCAGCAGCGCCAGCTACGAGCAGTACTTC
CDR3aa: CASSASYEQYF

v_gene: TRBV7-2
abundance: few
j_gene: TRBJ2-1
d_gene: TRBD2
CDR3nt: TGTGCCAGCAGCTCCGGACTAGCGGAGGGGGAGCAGTTCTTC
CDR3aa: CASSSGLAEGEQFF

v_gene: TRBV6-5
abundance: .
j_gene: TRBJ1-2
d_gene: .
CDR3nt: TGTGCCAGCAGTTACTCGGCAGCATCTAACTATGGCTACACCTTC
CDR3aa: CASSYSAASNYGYTF

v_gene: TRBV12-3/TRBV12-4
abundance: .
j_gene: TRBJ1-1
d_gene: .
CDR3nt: TGTGCCAGCAGTTTACTCCAGAACACTGAAGCTTTCTTT
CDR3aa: CASSLLQNTEAFF

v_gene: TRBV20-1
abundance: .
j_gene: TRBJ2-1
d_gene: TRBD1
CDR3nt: TGCAGTGCTCGCAACCCTGGGACAGGGGTCAATGAGCAGTTCTTC
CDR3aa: CSARNPGTGVNEQFF

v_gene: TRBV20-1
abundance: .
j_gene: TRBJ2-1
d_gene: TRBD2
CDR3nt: TGCAGTGCTAGAGGTGGACTAGCGGTGGGTGAGCAGTTCTTC
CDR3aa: CSARGGLAVGEQFF

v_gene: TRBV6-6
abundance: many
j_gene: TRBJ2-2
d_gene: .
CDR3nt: TGTGCCAGCGGCCATGGAGCCCCCGAGCTGTTTTTT
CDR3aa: CASGHGAPELFF

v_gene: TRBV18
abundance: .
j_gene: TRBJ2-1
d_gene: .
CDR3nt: TGTGCCAGCTCACCCCCCGGCGGCACCTACAATGAGCAGTTCTTC
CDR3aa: CASSPPGGTYNEQFF

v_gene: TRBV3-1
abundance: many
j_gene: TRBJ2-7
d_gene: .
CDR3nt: TGTGCCAGCAGCCACTCAGGCTCCTACGAGCAGTACTTC
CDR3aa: CASSHSGSYEQYF

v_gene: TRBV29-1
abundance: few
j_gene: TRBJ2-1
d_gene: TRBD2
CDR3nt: TGCAGCGTTTTCGGGACTAGCGGGAGGCATGAGCAGTTCTTC
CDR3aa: CSVFGTSGRHEQFF

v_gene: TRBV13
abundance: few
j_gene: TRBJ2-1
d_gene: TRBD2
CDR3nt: TGTGCCAGCAGCGATCAGGGACTAGCGGGCTACAATGAGCAGTTCTTC
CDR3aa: CASSDQGLAGYNEQFF

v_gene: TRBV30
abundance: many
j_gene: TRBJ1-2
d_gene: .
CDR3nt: TGTGCCTGGAGTGTAGGAGGGGGGCTAAGAGGCTACACCTTC
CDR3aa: CAWSVGGGLRGYTF

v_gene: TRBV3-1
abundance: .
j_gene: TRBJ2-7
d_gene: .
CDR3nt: TGTGCCAGCAGCCCACAAGGCGGACAGACTACCATGTTC
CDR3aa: CASSPQGGQTTMF

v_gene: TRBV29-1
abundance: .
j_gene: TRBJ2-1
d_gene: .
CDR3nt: TGCAGCGTCGCCGGTATAGATTACAATGAGCAGTTCTTC
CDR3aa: CSVAGIDYNEQFF

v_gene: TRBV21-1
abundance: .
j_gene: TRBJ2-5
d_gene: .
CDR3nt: TGTGCCAGCTCCCCGCATGGGACCCAGTACTTC
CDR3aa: CASSPHGTQYF

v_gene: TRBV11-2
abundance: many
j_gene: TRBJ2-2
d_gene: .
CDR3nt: TGTGCCAGCAGCTTAGATCGCGGGGAGCTGTTTTTT
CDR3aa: CASSLDRGELFF

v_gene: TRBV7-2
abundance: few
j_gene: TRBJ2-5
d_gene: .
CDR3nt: TGTGCCAGCAGCGTAAGACTCAGCGGCCAGTACTTC
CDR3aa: CASSVRLSGQYF

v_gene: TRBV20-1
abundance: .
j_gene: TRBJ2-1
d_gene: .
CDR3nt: TGCAGTGCTAGAGATCTCGCGGGCGCGCAGAATGAGCAGTTCTTC
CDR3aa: CSARDLAGAQNEQFF

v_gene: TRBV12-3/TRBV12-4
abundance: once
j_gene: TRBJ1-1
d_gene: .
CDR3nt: TGTGCCAGCACCGGGCTCGCGGCACCTGAAGCTTTCTTT
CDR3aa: CASTGLAAPEAFF

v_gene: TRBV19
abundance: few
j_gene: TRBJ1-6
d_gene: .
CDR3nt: TGTGCCAGTAGTAGTCTGGAGGGCTACTATAATTCACCCCTCCACTTT
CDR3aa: CASSSLEGYYNSPLHF

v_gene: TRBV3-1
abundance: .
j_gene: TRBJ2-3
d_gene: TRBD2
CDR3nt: TGTGCCAGCAGCCAAGAGTCCATAGCGGGAGGAAATGAAGATACGCAGTATTTT
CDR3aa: CASSQESIAGGNEDTQYF

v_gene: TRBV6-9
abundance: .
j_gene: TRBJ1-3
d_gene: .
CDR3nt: TGTGCCGGATGTCAGGTCCTCAAAGGAAACACCATATATTTT
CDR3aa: CAGCQVLKGNTIYF

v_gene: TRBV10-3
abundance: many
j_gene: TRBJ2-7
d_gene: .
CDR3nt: TGTGCCATCAGAGCCGGGACACGCGACGAGCAGTACTTC
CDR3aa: CAIRAGTRDEQYF